This TCR beta chain was sequenced during a study of T cell repertoires in cytomegalovirus infection. In its sample, this clonotype was seen a few times. TCRdb processed the reads anew with MiXCR; each CDR3 protein has one entry. The data show 400,000 to 550,000 distinct CDR3 sequences, over 9% seen once. The sequencing input was PBMCs. The receptor comes from a human donor in good health (CMV status not recorded). Some clones in this sample may be carry-over from other donors' samples.

As DNA, the CDR3 is TGTGCCAGCAGTGAAGACAGGGGGCCCTATGGCTACACCTTC. Its translation: CASSEDRGPYGYTF. This chain uses TRBV2 with TRBJ1-2; 9 bases are a match to TRBD1. CDR1 and CDR2 (germline): SNHLY, FYNNEI. J was trimmed by 4 bases and V by 1 base; bases with no gene match: 1. This CDR3 is built from 14 residues.